Listed here are 14 T cell receptor beta chains from one sample, sequenced in a study of blood T cells in healthy people across ages. The second PCR ran roughly 6 to 11 cycles with a sample-barcoded 5' primer and J-beta primers. TCRdb re-analysed the 5' RACE reads in MiXCR, keeping a single row per CDR3 protein. The sample has about 620,000 distinct CDR3 sequences, roughly 21% seen once. Sequenced sample: blood. These receptors all come from a man in his sixties or seventies in good health.

This clonotype has ten or more counts. V is TRBV6-5 and J is TRBJ2-6; the D is unclear. With 0 bases removed from V and 0 bases from J, the gap between germline ends came to 15 bases. The CDR3 consists of 19 residues. Germline lookup yields CDR1 MNHEY and CDR2 SVGAGI. CDR3 protein: CASSYSRNRAGSGANVLTF. The CDR3 nucleotides read TGTGCCAGCAGTTACTCGAGGAACAGAGCCGGCTCTGGGGCCAACGTCCTGACTTTC.

This clonotype was observed once. The chain carries TRBV27 and TRBJ2-5; 9 nucleotides line up with TRBD2. The J call is uncertain, as TRBJ2-1 better fits the DNA end. The CDR3 is 13 residues long. Germline-derived CDR1 and CDR2 are MNHEY and SMNVEV (reference sequence). CDR3 region: CASTGTSRNEQFF. Written as DNA, the CDR3 is TGTGCCAGCACCGGGACTAGCAGAAATGAGCAGTTCTTC.

This chain links TRBV5-1 with TRBJ1-6, with TRBD1 matching 10 bases. The CDR3 extends over 18 amino acids. Germline values: CDR1 SGHRS, CDR2 YFSETQ. Unmatched junction bases numbered 12, after V lost 0 bases and J lost 9 bases. This CDR3 reads CASSLESGQGVGVSPLHF. The CDR3 coding sequence is TGCGCCAGCAGCTTGGAGTCCGGACAGGGGGTCGGGGTTTCACCCCTCCACTTT.

This chain connects TRBV7-3 to TRBJ2-5, with TRBD2 as a possible D gene (6 bases). Germline loops: CDR1 SGHTA, CDR2 FQGTGA. This CDR3 is 15 amino acids long. Trimming pared 5 bases from V and 5 bases from J, leaving 18 bases between. The CDR3 here is CASSPLGLTGETQYF. The CDR3 DNA follows: TGTGCCAGCAGCCCCCTGGGACTCACGGGGGAGACCCAGTACTTC.

This clonotype showed up just a few times. The gene calls are TRBV10-3 and TRBJ2-5; maybe TRBD2 (5 bases). TRBJ2-1 matches the DNA end more closely, so the J call is doubtful. CDR1 and CDR2 from the germline V gene are ENHRY and SYGVKD. There are 14 residues in the CDR3. As DNA, the CDR3 is TGTGCCATCAGTGGGGCACTAGTCCCCGATGAGCAGTTCTTC. This encodes CAISGALVPDEQFF.

This clonotype was detected a few times. The chain uses TRBV20-1 and TRBJ2-5; TRBD2 is a possible D gene (6 bases). The V end lost 1 base, the J end lost 7 bases, and 7 bases lay between the germline ends. The CDR3 loop spans 11 amino acids. The germline V gene encodes CDR1 DFQATT and CDR2 SNEGSKA (reference sequence). CDR3 in DNA: TGCAGTGCTAGAGCCGGGGGGACCCAGTACTTC. Encoded protein: CSARAGGTQYF.

V is TRBV4-1 and J is TRBJ1-1, with D uncertain. V lost 3 bases to trimming and J lost 1 base, with 3 bases between them. The CDR3 runs to 12 residues. Germline loops: CDR1 MGHRA, CDR2 YSYEKL. The CDR3 nucleotides read TGCGCCAGCAGCCACCCGAACACTGAAGCTTTCTTT. Translated: CASSHPNTEAFF.

This clonotype was detected only a few times. The CDR3, as DNA: TGCAGCGTTGAAGATATGCCCGGCCATGAGCAGTTCTTC. Amino acids: CSVEDMPGHEQFF. This rearrangement joins TRBV29-1 to TRBJ2-1; D is unresolved. This CDR3 spans 13 amino acids. Between the trimmed V and J ends, which lost 0 bases and 8 bases, there was a span of 11 bases. Germline-derived CDR1 and CDR2 are SQVTM and ANQGSEA.

This clonotype was seen many times. The V gene is TRBV7-2, the J gene TRBJ2-7; possibly TRBD1 for D (5 bases). CDR1 is SGHTA and CDR2 is FQGNSA in the germline V gene. CDR3 size: 14 residues. V shed 1 base and J shed 2 bases, with 9 bases lying between them. The CDR3 region is CASSLVQGAYEQYF. The CDR3 DNA reads as TGTGCCAGCAGCTTAGTCCAGGGCGCCTACGAGCAGTACTTC.

J is TRBJ2-3 and V is TRBV6-2 or TRBV6-3, with D perhaps matching TRBD1 or TRBD2 (5 bases each). With 4 bases removed from V and 0 bases from J, the gap between germline ends came to 11 bases. CDR1 is MNHEY and CDR2 is SVGEGT in the germline V gene. The CDR3 contains 15 residues. CDR3 loop: CASSWDEKSTDTQYF. The CDR3 coding sequence is TGTGCCAGCAGTTGGGACGAGAAAAGCACAGATACGCAGTATTTT.

This clonotype was counted between two and nine times. This chain joins TRBV20-1 and TRBJ2-5; no reliable D call. The germline V and J ends were trimmed by 6 bases and 6 bases, with 11 bases remaining between them. Germline CDR1 reads DFQATT; CDR2 reads SNEGSKA (reference sequence). The CDR3 extends over 11 amino acids. For the CDR3, the DNA is TGCAGTGCCAATGATAAGCAGACCCAGTACTTC. Translating gives CSANDKQTQYF.

In its sample, this clonotype was seen a few times. The chain combines TRBV12-3 or TRBV12-4 with TRBJ2-1; D is perhaps TRBD2 (6 bases). Trimming removed 3 bases at V and 13 bases at J, with 13 bases between. CDR3 size: 12 residues. The CDR3 sequence is CASSFPGSPQFF. CDR3 nucleotide sequence: TGTGCCAGCAGTTTCCCCGGGAGCCCCCAGTTCTTC.

The J gene is TRBJ2-5, the V gene TRBV12-3 or TRBV12-4, with D maybe TRBD1 (7 bases). The CDR3 loop spans 16 amino acids. V was clipped by 5 bases and J by 3 bases, with 19 bases between them. The CDR3 loop is CASSLQAGQLKETQYF. The CDR3 DNA sequence: TGTGCCAGCAGTCTCCAGGCGGGACAGTTAAAAGAGACCCAGTACTTC.

The V gene is TRBV2, the J gene TRBJ2-5; D may be TRBD1 (6 bases). The CDR3 spans 14 residues. Germline CDR1 and CDR2: SNHLY and FYNNEI. Trimming took 6 bases from V and 0 from J, leaving 11 bases between them. The CDR3, as DNA: TGTGCCAGCAGCCGCGACAGGAACCAAGAGACCCAGTACTTC. The encoded protein is CASSRDRNQETQYF.